One and the same sample provided the 14 T cell receptor beta chains below, sequenced in a study of CD8 T cells in ankylosing spondylitis. The antigens of these receptors remain unknown. In TCRdb, the 5' RACE reads were re-called with MiXCR into one record per CDR3 protein. The sample holds some 130,000 distinct CDR3 sequences, 17% seen once. General observations from the study: Typical of ankylosing spondylitis blood, it appeared, was a TCR beta motif of fewer than ten highly homologous variants.

Sequencing was performed on blood, either unsorted or a sorted T cell fraction (not recorded which). The receptors originated from a male donor with ankylosing spondylitis.

This clonotype was found a few times. V and J are TRBV5-1 and TRBJ2-7; no reliable D call. The CDR3 consists of 13 residues. Trimming stripped 4 bases from V and 3 bases from J, with 11 bases between. Germline V CDR1 and CDR2: SGHRS, YFSETQ. The CDR3 sequence: CASSLVHGYEQYF. DNA for the CDR3: TGCGCCAGCAGCCTGGTCCACGGCTACGAGCAGTACTTC.

The chain is built from TRBV9 and TRBJ2-5; TRBD1 might be the D (6 bases). CDR3 size: 15 residues. Germline CDR1 and CDR2: SGDLS and YYNGEE. V lost 4 bases and J 1 base, leaving 14 bases between the germline ends. The CDR3 spells CASSTGHPIQETQYF. The CDR3 coding sequence is TGTGCCAGCAGCACGGGACACCCAATCCAAGAGACCCAGTACTTC. The entire variable domain, with the rest obtained from reference TRBV9 and TRBJ2-5, is as follows: DSGVTQTPKHLITATGQRVTLRCSPRSGDLSVYWYQQSLDQGLQFLIQYYNGEERAKGNILERFSAQQFPDLHSELNLSSLELGDSALYFCASSTGHPIQETQYFGPGTRLLVL.

This clonotype has just a few counts. The chain links TRBV7-9 to TRBJ2-1; D possibly corresponds to TRBD2 (6 bases). Germline V gene data show CDR1 as SEHNR and CDR2 as FQNEAQ (reference sequence). The CDR3 is 12 residues long. Trimming removed 6 bases at V and 8 bases at J, with 11 bases between. The CDR3 region has the DNA TGTGCCAGCAGACTGGGGGGAGATGAGCAGTTCTTC. It codes for CASRLGGDEQFF.

The DNA of the CDR3 is TGTGCCAGTAGTATCTACGGGAACACAGATACGCAGTATTTT. This sequence encodes CASSIYGNTDTQYF. The chain uses TRBV19 and TRBJ2-3; weak D call: TRBD2 (5 bases). The length of the CDR3 is 14 residues. Germline V gives CDR1 LNHDA, CDR2 SQIVND (reference sequence). The V end lost 3 bases, the J end lost 2 bases, and 9 bases lay between the germline ends.

This clonotype was seen more than once but under ten times. The V call is TRBV14, the J call TRBJ2-1; D uncertain. Germline V lookup: CDR1 SGHDN, CDR2 FVKESK. There are 13 residues in the CDR3. The V and J ends lost 2 bases and 5 bases respectively, with 7 bases between them. For the CDR3, the DNA is TGTGCCAGCAGCCAAATAGGAGACAATGAGCAGTTCTTC. As protein: CASSQIGDNEQFF.

This chain connects TRBV7-9 to TRBJ1-4, with TRBD1 as a possible D gene (6 bases). The CDR3 extends over 14 amino acids. Germline V gives CDR1 SEHNR, CDR2 FQNEAQ (reference sequence). V was shortened by 5 bases and J by 5 bases, with 12 bases between the two germline ends. The CDR3 spells CASSPLGQNEKLFF. CDR3 nucleotides: TGTGCCAGCAGCCCACTCGGACAGAATGAAAAACTGTTTTTT.

The V and J genes are TRBV27 and TRBJ1-1; D remains unclear. The germline V gene has CDR1 MNHEY and CDR2 SMNVEV (reference sequence). V was trimmed by 4 bases and J by 6 bases, leaving 6 bases between them. The CDR3 runs to 11 residues. CDR3 protein: CASSSYSEAFF. CDR3 in DNA: TGTGCCAGCAGTTCCTACTCTGAAGCTTTCTTT.

As concerns this clonotype: Being one base from a much bigger clone, this may be a read error. The CDR3 sequence is CASSQDGLLLPQFF. The CDR3 DNA reads as TGTGCCAGCAGCCAAGATGGGCTACTGCTGCCGCAGTTCTTC. The chain links TRBV4-2 to TRBJ2-1, with unresolved D. V lost 0 bases to trimming and J lost 12 bases, with 15 bases between them. CDR1 is LGHNA and CDR2 is YNFKEQ in the germline V gene. There are 14 residues in the CDR3.

The genes are TRBV2 and TRBJ2-7, with D tentatively TRBD1 (5 bases). Germline V gene sequence: CDR1 SNHLY, CDR2 FYNNEI. With 6 bases removed from V and 5 bases from J, the gap between germline ends came to 20 bases. The CDR3 covers 15 residues. The DNA of the CDR3 is TGTGCCAGCAGAAAATGGTGGACAAGCTCTGACGAGCAGTACTTC. Translating gives CASRKWWTSSDEQYF.

To note about this clonotype: The junction and the germline gene differ at one end; a read error may be behind it. The chain links TRBV12-3 or TRBV12-4 to TRBJ1-2, with 10 bases that match TRBD1. This CDR3 contains 15 residues. CDR3 loop: CASSPGTGVGYGYIF. CDR3 in DNA: TGTGCCAGCAGTCCCGGGACAGGGGTTGGCTATGGCTACATCTTC.

The chain carries TRBV4-1 and TRBJ2-7; TRBD2 matches at 9 bases. This CDR3 contains 16 residues. Per germline, CDR1 MGHRA and CDR2 YSYEKL. The V and J ends lost 2 bases and 0 bases, in that order; junction bases with no gene match: 5. Written as DNA, the CDR3 is TGCGCCAGCAGCCAATCGACTAGCGGAAGCTCCTACGAGCAGTACTTC. This translates into CASSQSTSGSSYEQYF.

The chain combines TRBV6-2 or TRBV6-3 with TRBJ2-7, with 9 bases aligning to TRBD2. V lost 4 bases and J lost 3; bases outside the gene matches: 1. The CDR3 runs 13 residues. The germline gives CDR1 MNHEY, CDR2 SVGEGT. CDR3 amino acids: CASSSSGNYEQYF. In nucleotides, the CDR3 is TGTGCCAGCAGTTCTAGCGGGAACTACGAGCAGTACTTC.

The J gene is TRBJ2-5, the V gene TRBV11-2, with D tentatively TRBD1 (6 bases). The CDR3 spans 14 residues. V dropped 7 bases and J dropped 2 bases, with 14 bases sitting between them. The germline gives CDR1 SGHAT, CDR2 FQNNGV. CDR3 in amino acids: CASMARGPQETQYF. The CDR3 DNA is TGTGCCAGCATGGCCAGGGGACCTCAAGAGACCCAGTACTTC.

This clonotype came up a few times. The V gene is TRBV9, the J gene TRBJ1-1; no clear D. Trimming stripped 0 bases from V and 10 bases from J, with 10 bases between. The CDR3 runs to 12 residues. Germline CDR1 and CDR2: SGDLS and YYNGEE. The CDR3 reads CASSVGTSGAFF. In nucleotides, the CDR3 is TGTGCCAGCAGCGTAGGGACTTCCGGAGCTTTCTTT.